The next 16 T cell receptor beta chains were all read from a single sample in a study of T cell repertoires in cytomegalovirus infection. TCRdb called the reads again in MiXCR, with one record for every CDR3 protein. The sample records hundreds of thousands of distinct CDR3 sequences, about two fifths being singletons. No antigens are known for them. This specimen consisted of cultured PBMCs, obtained from culture after CMV antigen stimulation. These receptors all stem from a human donor in good health (CMV status not recorded). Some clones in this sample may be carry-over from other donors' samples.

This clonotype has ten or more counts. Here the CDR3 DNA reads TGTGCCAGCAGTTACAGGGGGCAAGAGACCCAGTACTTC. It is translated as CASSYRGQETQYF. The chain recombines TRBV6-5 with TRBJ2-5; D may be TRBD1 (6 bases). Trimming took off 2 bases at V and 2 bases at J, with 6 bases between the two ends. In germline, CDR1 is MNHEY, CDR2 SVGAGI. This CDR3 has 13 amino acids.

The chain has TRBV7-9 and TRBJ2-3; D not resolved. V lost 6 bases and J lost 2, with 9 bases in between. CDR1 is SEHNR, CDR2 FQNEAQ, per germline (reference sequence). The CDR3 spans 13 residues. The CDR3 DNA is TGTGCCAGCAGTCTGTATTACACAGATACGCAGTATTTT. Residues: CASSLYYTDTQYF.

This clonotype was seen only a few times. J is TRBJ1-2 and V is TRBV2, with 10 positions matching TRBD1. The V gene end was trimmed by 6 bases and the J gene end by 6 bases; junction bases not matched to a gene: 7. The CDR3 sequence is 14 residues long. Germline V lookup: CDR1 SNHLY, CDR2 FYNNEI. The CDR3 DNA follows: TGTGCCAGCAGCTTGGGACAGGGGATCCATGGCTACACCTTC. Residues: CASSLGQGIHGYTF.

A few counts support this clonotype. This CDR3 is CASSALGWPGTDTQYF. CDR3 sequence (DNA): TGCGCCAGCAGTGCCCTCGGCTGGCCTGGCACAGATACGCAGTATTTT. This chain joins TRBV4-1 and TRBJ2-3, with no clear D. Germline lookup yields CDR1 MGHRA and CDR2 YSYEKL. This CDR3 is built from 16 residues. V was shortened by 6 bases and J by 1 base, with 17 bases between the two germline ends.

The V call is TRBV6-6, the J call TRBJ2-1; 8 nucleotides align to TRBD2. This CDR3 has 14 amino acids. Trimming took 10 bases from V and 6 from J; bases not matched to a gene: 11. Germline-derived CDR1 and CDR2 are MNHNY and SVGAGI (reference sequence). CDR3 region: CATQSGTSGNEQFF. The CDR3 DNA is TGTGCCACTCAATCCGGGACTAGTGGCAATGAGCAGTTCTTC.

Only a few counts were recorded for this clonotype. The chain employs TRBV7-2 and TRBJ2-7; D is possibly TRBD1 or TRBD2 (5 bases each). V was shortened by 4 bases and J by 2 bases, with 15 bases between the two germline ends. The CDR3 has 15 residues. Germline assignment: CDR1 SGHTA and CDR2 FQGNSA. The CDR3 sequence: CASSSPRQTTYEQYF. DNA for the CDR3: TGTGCCAGCAGCTCTCCCCGACAGACTACCTACGAGCAGTACTTC.

The chain carries TRBV6-2 or TRBV6-3 and TRBJ2-3, with D unclear. Germline CDR1 and CDR2: MNHEY and SVGEGT. Trimming removed 5 bases from V and 2 bases from J, with 11 bases in between. The CDR3 is made up of 14 amino acids. The CDR3 DNA reads TGTGCCAGCAGTCAACCGGGCTTCACAGATACGCAGTATTTT. Translated: CASSQPGFTDTQYF.

The gene calls are TRBV11-2 and TRBJ1-1; 7 bases agree with TRBD1. Germline V CDR1 and CDR2: SGHAT, FQNNGV. Germline trimming cut 2 bases from V and 1 base from J; bases unmatched to any gene: 4. This CDR3 has 15 amino acids. The CDR3 region is CASSLRQGGNTEAFF. The CDR3 bases are TGTGCCAGCAGCTTAAGACAGGGAGGGAACACTGAAGCTTTCTTT.

The chain recombines TRBV11-2 with TRBJ2-7; D possibly corresponds to TRBD1 (6 bases). Trimming removed 7 bases at V and 2 bases at J, with 18 bases between. Per germline, CDR1 SGHAT and CDR2 FQNNGV. This CDR3 spans 15 amino acids. CDR3 nucleotides: TGTGCCAGCACCATAGGGCTGGACAGTCCCTACGAGCAGTACTTC. It yields the protein CASTIGLDSPYEQYF. Full variable domain (remainder filled in from reference TRBV11-2 and TRBJ2-7): EAGVAQSPRYKIIEKRQSVAFWCNPISGHATLYWYQQILGQGPKLLIQFQNNGVVDDSQLPKDRFSAERLKGVDSTLKIQPAKLEDSAVYLCASTIGLDSPYEQYFGPGTRLTVT.

Ten or more counts support this clonotype. The chain uses TRBV4-1 and TRBJ1-1, with a weak D call TRBD1 (5 bases). Trimming left V 1 base short and J 1 base short, with 7 bases between. The V gene's germline CDR1 is MGHRA and CDR2 YSYEKL. The CDR3 totals 14 residues. The CDR3 reads CASSQGQGNTEAFF. The CDR3, as DNA: TGCGCCAGCAGCCAAGGTCAGGGGAACACTGAAGCTTTCTTT.

This clonotype was seen at least ten times. The rearrangement uses TRBV7-2 and TRBJ2-1, with 9 nucleotides matching TRBD2. Germline V lookup: CDR1 SGHTA, CDR2 FQGNSA. The J segment lost 8 bases and the V segment lost 1 base, leaving 9 bases of the junction unmatched. The CDR3 is 16 amino acids. The CDR3 DNA reads TGTGCCAGCAGCTTAGATGTAGCGGGAGAATTGGATGAGCAGTTCTTC. Translating it yields CASSLDVAGELDEQFF.

The chain employs TRBV7-9 and TRBJ1-2; the D is unclear. CDR1 is SEHNR, CDR2 FQNEAQ, per germline (reference sequence). The length of the CDR3 is 12 residues. Trimming shortened V by 5 bases and J by 7 bases, and 11 bases separated the two germline ends. CDR3: CASSPSAGGYTF. CDR3 nucleotide sequence: TGTGCCAGCAGCCCGAGCGCGGGTGGCTACACCTTC.

V gene TRBV6-5 combines with J gene TRBJ1-2, with D possibly TRBD1 on 6 matching bases. Deletions cut 2 bases from V and 4 bases from J, with 11 bases between. Per the germline V gene, CDR1 is MNHEY and CDR2 is SVGAGI. The CDR3 has 14 residues. This chain's CDR3 is CASSYGSGAYGYTF. The CDR3 nucleotides read TGTGCCAGCAGTTACGGGTCAGGGGCCTATGGCTACACCTTC.

In its sample, this clonotype was seen a few times. This chain uses TRBV7-9 with TRBJ2-3; D is uncertain. The CDR3 has 14 residues. V shed 5 bases and J shed 6 bases, with 15 bases lying between them. Germline assignment: CDR1 SEHNR and CDR2 FQNEAQ (reference sequence). CDR3 DNA: TGTGCCAGCAGCCCACCGCGAGGTTGGGATACGCAGTATTTT. Residues: CASSPPRGWDTQYF.

The count of this clonotype is one. V usage is TRBV20-1 and J usage is TRBJ1-1, with D hard to call. V was cut by 0 bases and J by 0 bases, with 11 bases left in between. CDR3 length: 15 residues. The germline V gene encodes CDR1 DFQATT and CDR2 SNEGSKA (reference sequence). CDR3 sequence (DNA): TGCAGTGCTAGAGATCCCCTTTACATGAACACTGAAGCTTTCTTT. Protein sequence: CSARDPLYMNTEAFF.

The V gene is TRBV12-3 or TRBV12-4, the J gene TRBJ2-5; 9 bases match TRBD2. The CDR3 runs 18 residues. J was trimmed by 3 bases and V by 6 bases; bases with no gene match: 17. The CDR3 region is CASRRGKGGLATEETQYF. The CDR3 region has the DNA TGTGCCAGCAGGAGGGGGAAGGGAGGACTAGCGACCGAAGAGACCCAGTACTTC.